What follows are 9 T cell receptor beta chains derived from one specimen sequenced in a study of T cells expressing NK-cell markers. Each CDR3 protein gets one entry in TCRdb, which reprocessed the 5' RACE reads and gives no DNA. In total, the table holds roughly 420,000 distinct CDR3 sequences. Sequencing was carried out using blood T cells: a sorted CD56 or NKG2C T cell subset, CD4+ or CD8+ T cells, or bulk PBMC T cells (not recorded which). The receptors originated from a woman aged 18 to 75 in good health.

This chain joins TRBV5-6 and TRBJ1-4. This CDR3 spans 13 amino acids. Germline CDR1 reads SGHDT; CDR2 reads YYEEEE. The CDR3: CASSGQVGEKLFF. Together with reference TRBV5-6 and TRBJ1-4, the CDR3 gives the full variable domain: DAGVTQSPTHLIKTRGQQVTLRCSPKSGHDTVSWYQQALGQGPQFIFQYYEEEERQRGNFPDRFSGHQFPNYSSELNVNALLLGDSALYLCASSGQVGEKLFFGSGTQLSVL.

The rearrangement uses TRBV2 and TRBJ2-2; TCRdb names TRBD2, which stays unverified in the absence of DNA. The germline CDR1 and CDR2 sequences are SNHLY and FYNNEI. CDR3 size: 18 residues. This CDR3 is CASTLRTSGRAGTGELFF.

The V gene is TRBV25-1, the J gene TRBJ2-6; the D call of TRBD2 rests on TCRdb alone, since no DNA is present to check it. The CDR3 is 16 residues long. Germline assignment: CDR1 MGHDK and CDR2 SYGVNS. The CDR3 spells CASSLAGISGANVLTF.

V gene TRBV12-3 or TRBV12-4 combines with J gene TRBJ1-1. CDR3 length: 16 amino acids. CDR3 in amino acids: CASSLTLRLLNTEAFF.

The chain combines TRBV5-1 with TRBJ2-5; TCRdb calls TRBD1, which cannot be checked without DNA. CDR1 and CDR2 from the germline V gene are SGHRS and YFSETQ. This CDR3 comprises 16 residues. The CDR3 is CASSLAPDSTQETQYF.

V is TRBV20-1 and J is TRBJ2-2; TCRdb designates TRBD1, a call that cannot be tested without DNA. This CDR3 spans 14 amino acids. The germline CDR1 and CDR2 sequences are DFQATT and SNEGSKA (reference sequence). CDR3: CSAQGGLNTGELFF.

The rearrangement links TRBV5-1 to TRBJ2-4. The CDR3 loop spans 13 amino acids. The germline gives CDR1 SGHRS, CDR2 YFSETQ. This CDR3 is CASISDGENIQYF.

The V and J genes are TRBV5-4 and TRBJ2-4; the D call from TCRdb, TRBD2, cannot be confirmed without DNA. The CDR3 has 17 residues. Germline CDR1 and CDR2: SGHNT and YYREEE (reference sequence). The CDR3 protein is CASSLVGLAGVVNIQYF. Supplemented by reference TRBV5-4 and TRBJ2-4, the full variable domain reads ETGVTQSPTHLIKTRGQQVTLRCSSQSGHNTVSWYQQALGQGPQFIFQYYREEENGRGNFPPRFSGLQFPNYSSELNVNALELDDSALYLCASSLVGLAGVVNIQYFGAGTRLSVL.

CDR3 loop: CASSSHQEAYYGYTF. This rearrangement joins TRBV7-9 to TRBJ1-2; TCRdb names TRBD1, which stays unverified in the absence of DNA. Germline V gives CDR1 SEHNR, CDR2 FQNEAQ (reference sequence). The CDR3 sequence is 15 residues long.